The clone carrying this T cell receptor beta chain has only a few counts. Its specificity is unknown. The entry originates in a study of beta chain features in type 1 diabetes. Study-wide results and limits: Type 1 diabetes patients showed fewer insertions and more deletions at VDJ junctions. The cDNA sequencing approach could over-represent high-TCR-expressing cells.

Every bit of the isolated RNA underwent reverse transcription, so sequencing read expressed TCRB transcripts. Some clones are missing from TCRdb's copy, which holds only in-frame ones; the method was immunoSEQ multiplex PCR. Here the sample spans roughly 250,000 clones, over 9.5% being singletons. The CDR3 runs to 20 residues. The chain joins TRBV21-1 to TRBJ2-7; the table's D call, TRBD1, has no DNA check behind it. TRBV21-1 corresponds to a pseudogene. This receptor was obtained from a woman aged 18-29 years in good health. The specimen sequenced was naive CD4+ T cells from blood. As DNA, the CDR3 is TGTGCCAGCAGCATAGACAGGGGGCCAGGTGAAGAACCGATCTCCTACGAGCAGTACTTC. Protein product: CASSIDRGPGEEPISYEQYF.